The present T cell receptor (beta chain) was sequenced within a study of patients and donors after allogeneic stem cell transplantation. Trimming removed 3 bases from V and 3 bases from J, with 15 bases in between. The germline CDR1 and CDR2 sequences are DFQATT and SNEGSKA (reference sequence). This CDR3 is built from 14 residues. TCRdb reprocessed the RT-PCR reads via MiXCR and lists one record per CDR3 protein. The table records approximately 170,000 distinct CDR3 sequences, roughly 24% of them present only once. The chain joins TRBV20-1 to TRBJ2-7; TRBD1 or TRBD2 may be the D gene (9 bases each). The source of this sequence is a human donor who was either an allogeneic HSCT recipient or a stem cell or donor lymphocyte infusion donor (not recorded which). It is not recorded whose cells these are; they may come from a transplant donor. The sample consisted of blood, either unsorted or a sorted T cell fraction (not recorded which). CDR3 nucleotides: TGCAGTGCTAGTCTAGCGGGACAGGGCTACGAGCAGTACTTC. As protein: CSASLAGQGYEQYF.